This T cell receptor beta chain was profiled in a study of naive and memory T cell subsets. Four PCR rounds used nested alpha and beta constant region primers plus the SP2 primer. TCRdb called the UMI-ligation and nested PCR reads again in MiXCR, with one record for every CDR3 protein. The top ten clones hold under 8% of a sample with approximately 30,000 distinct CDR3 sequences, around 5.3% of them seen once. This CDR3 spans 15 amino acids. V lost 4 bases and J 0 bases, leaving 10 bases between the germline ends. The germline V gene encodes CDR1 LNHDA and CDR2 SQIVND (reference sequence). An oligonucleotide containing a UMI was ligated to the 3' end of TCR cDNA.

The receptor was isolated from an adult in good health. The gene calls are TRBV19 and TRBJ2-1; weak D call: TRBD1 (5 bases). The sample comprised blood. CDR3 sequence reads: CASSTTVSSYNEQFF. DNA for the CDR3: TGTGCCAGTAGTACGACAGTAAGCTCCTACAATGAGCAGTTCTTC.